This section outlines one TCR beta chain sequence together with its context. What it binds is not known. Measured with immunoSEQ multiplex PCR; TCRdb has only the in-frame clones, and not every one. The sample records some 90,000 clones, about 81% being singletons. This sample stems from a study of glioma-infiltrating T cells after dendritic cell vaccination. Study-level information: Treatment, given 2003 to 2012, was autologous tumor lysate-pulsed dendritic cell vaccination. Dendritic cell vaccine was injected intradermally three times, biweekly.

The time point was: after dendritic cell vaccination, including at tumor progression/relapse. Patients had residual fresh-frozen tumor tissue and more than two years of survival data. General study findings and limits: Longer survival after dendritic cell vaccination followed higher pretreatment TIL content.

This CDR3 is built from 15 residues. Germline CDR1 SEHNR, CDR2 FQNEAQ (reference sequence). J was trimmed by 2 bases and V by 1 base; bases with no gene match: 3. Sequencing used blood, obtained after dendritic cell vaccination. The TCR sequence derives from a human donor with glioblastoma. The chain couples TRBV7-9 to TRBJ1-2, with 8 positions matching TRBD1. CDR3 nucleotides: TGTGCCAGCAGCTTAGGGACAGGGTCAAACTATGGCTACACCTTC. Its protein is CASSLGTGSNYGYTF.